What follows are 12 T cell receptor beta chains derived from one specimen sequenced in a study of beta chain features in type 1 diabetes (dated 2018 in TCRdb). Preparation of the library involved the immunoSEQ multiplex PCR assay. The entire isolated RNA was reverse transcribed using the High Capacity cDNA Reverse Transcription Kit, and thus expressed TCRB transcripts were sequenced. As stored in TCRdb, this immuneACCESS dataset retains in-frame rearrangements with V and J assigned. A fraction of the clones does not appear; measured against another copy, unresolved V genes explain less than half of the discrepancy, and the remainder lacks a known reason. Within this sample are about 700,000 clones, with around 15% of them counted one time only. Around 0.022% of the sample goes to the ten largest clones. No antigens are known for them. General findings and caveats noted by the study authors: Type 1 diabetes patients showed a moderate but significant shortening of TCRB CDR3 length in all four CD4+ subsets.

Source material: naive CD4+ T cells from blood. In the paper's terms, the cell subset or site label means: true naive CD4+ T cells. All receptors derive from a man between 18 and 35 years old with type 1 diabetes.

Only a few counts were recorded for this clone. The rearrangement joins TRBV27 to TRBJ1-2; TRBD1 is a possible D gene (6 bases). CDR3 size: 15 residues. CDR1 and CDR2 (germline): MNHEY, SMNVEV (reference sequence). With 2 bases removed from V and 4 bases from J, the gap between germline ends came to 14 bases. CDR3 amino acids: CASSLRGAGSYGYTF. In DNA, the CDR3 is TGTGCCAGCAGTTTAAGGGGGGCAGGTAGCTATGGCTACACCTTC.

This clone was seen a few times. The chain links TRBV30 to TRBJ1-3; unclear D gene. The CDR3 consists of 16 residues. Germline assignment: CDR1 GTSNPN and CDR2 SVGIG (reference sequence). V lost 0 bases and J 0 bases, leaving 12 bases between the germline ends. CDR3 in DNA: TGTGCCTGGAGTGTACGCGCGCTTCTCTCTGGAAACACCATATATTTT. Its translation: CAWSVRALLSGNTIYF.

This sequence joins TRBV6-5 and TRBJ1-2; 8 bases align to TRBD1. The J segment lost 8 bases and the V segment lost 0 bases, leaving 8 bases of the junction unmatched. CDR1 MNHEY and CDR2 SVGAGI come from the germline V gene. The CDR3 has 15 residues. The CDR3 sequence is CASSYSTGEGYGYTF. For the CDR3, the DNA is TGTGCCAGCAGTTACTCGACAGGGGAGGGTTACGGCTACACCTTC.

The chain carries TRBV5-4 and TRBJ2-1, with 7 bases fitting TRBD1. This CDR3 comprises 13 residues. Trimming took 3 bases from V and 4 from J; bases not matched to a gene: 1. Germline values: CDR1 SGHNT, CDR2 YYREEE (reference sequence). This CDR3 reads CASSSQGYNEQFF. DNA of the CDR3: TGTGCCAGCAGCTCACAGGGGTACAATGAGCAGTTCTTC.

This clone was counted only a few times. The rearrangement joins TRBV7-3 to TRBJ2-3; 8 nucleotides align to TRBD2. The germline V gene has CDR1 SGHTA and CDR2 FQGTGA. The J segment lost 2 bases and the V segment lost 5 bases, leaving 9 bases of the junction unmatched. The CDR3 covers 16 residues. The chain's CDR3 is CASSVSGGGLTDTQYF. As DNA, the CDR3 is TGTGCCAGCAGCGTCTCCGGCGGGGGGCTCACAGATACGCAGTATTTT.

The DNA of the CDR3 is TGTGCCAGCTCACCACCCCAGGGAACAGATACGCAGTATTTT. Amino acids: CASSPPQGTDTQYF. The chain has TRBV18 and TRBJ2-3; D is possibly TRBD1 (5 bases). Per germline, CDR1 KGHSH and CDR2 LQKENI. CDR3 length: 14 amino acids. Trimming pared 0 bases from V and 3 bases from J, leaving 7 bases between.

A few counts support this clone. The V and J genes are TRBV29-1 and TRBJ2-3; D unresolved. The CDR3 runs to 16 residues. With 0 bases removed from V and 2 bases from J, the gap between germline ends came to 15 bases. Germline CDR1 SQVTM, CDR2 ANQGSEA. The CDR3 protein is CSVEDRILSLTDTQYF. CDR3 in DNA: TGCAGCGTTGAAGATAGGATTCTGTCCCTCACAGATACGCAGTATTTT.

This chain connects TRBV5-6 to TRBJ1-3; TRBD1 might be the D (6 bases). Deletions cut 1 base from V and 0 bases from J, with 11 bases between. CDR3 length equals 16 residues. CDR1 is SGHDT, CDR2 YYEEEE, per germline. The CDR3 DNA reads TGTGCCAGCAGCTTGTATCTAGGGGGCTCTGGAAACACCATATATTTT. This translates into CASSLYLGGSGNTIYF.

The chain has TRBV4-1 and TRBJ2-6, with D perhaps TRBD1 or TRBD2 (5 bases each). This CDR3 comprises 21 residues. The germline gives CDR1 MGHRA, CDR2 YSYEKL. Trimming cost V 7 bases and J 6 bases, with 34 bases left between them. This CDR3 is CASTTSWELVGGALVANVLTF. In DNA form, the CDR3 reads TGCGCCAGCACGACGTCTTGGGAGTTAGTTGGGGGAGCTCTGGTGGCCAACGTCCTGACTTTC.

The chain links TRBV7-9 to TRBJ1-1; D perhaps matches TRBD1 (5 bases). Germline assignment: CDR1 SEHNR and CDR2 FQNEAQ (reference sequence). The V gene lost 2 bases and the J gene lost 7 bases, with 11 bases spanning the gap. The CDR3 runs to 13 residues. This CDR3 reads CASSLSGEYEAFF. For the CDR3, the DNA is TGTGCCAGCAGCTTATCGGGGGAGTATGAAGCTTTCTTT.

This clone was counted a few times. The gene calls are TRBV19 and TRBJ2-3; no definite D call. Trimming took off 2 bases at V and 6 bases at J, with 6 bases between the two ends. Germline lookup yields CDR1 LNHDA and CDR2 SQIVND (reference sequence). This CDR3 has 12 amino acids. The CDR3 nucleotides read TGTGCCAGTAGTATAAGTCCGGATACGCAGTATTTT. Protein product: CASSISPDTQYF.

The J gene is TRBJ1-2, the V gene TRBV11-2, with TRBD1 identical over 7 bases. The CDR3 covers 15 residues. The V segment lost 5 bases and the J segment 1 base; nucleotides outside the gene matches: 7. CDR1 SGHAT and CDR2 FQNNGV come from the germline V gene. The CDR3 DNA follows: TGTGCCAGCAGCGCACGCCGGGACAGTAACTATGGCTACACCTTC. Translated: CASSARRDSNYGYTF.